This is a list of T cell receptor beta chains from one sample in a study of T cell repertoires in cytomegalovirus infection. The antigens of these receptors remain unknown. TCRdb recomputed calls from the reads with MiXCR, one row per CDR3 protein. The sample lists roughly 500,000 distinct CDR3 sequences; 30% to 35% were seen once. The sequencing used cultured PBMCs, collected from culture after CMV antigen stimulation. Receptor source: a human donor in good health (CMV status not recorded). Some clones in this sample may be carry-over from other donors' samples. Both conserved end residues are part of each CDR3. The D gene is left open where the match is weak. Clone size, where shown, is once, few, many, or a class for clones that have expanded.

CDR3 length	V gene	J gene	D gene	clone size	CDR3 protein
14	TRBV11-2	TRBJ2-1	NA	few	CASSLFLVDNEQFF
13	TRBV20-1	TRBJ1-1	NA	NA	CSARDHGNTEAFF
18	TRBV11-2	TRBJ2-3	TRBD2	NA	CASSLGLAGGGSTDTQYF
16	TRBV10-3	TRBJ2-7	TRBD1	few	CAISGTGGRRDYEQYF
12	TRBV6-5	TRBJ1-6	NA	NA	CASSYTGSPLHF
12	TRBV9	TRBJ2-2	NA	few	CASSGWIGELFF
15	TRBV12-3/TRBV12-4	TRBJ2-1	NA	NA	CASSPGLPASDEQFF
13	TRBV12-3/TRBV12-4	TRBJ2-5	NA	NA	CASSFGHKETQYF
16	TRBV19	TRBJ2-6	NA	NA	CASSLGSNSGANVLTF
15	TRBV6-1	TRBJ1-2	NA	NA	CASIETVLSNYGYTF
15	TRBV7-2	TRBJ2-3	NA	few	CASRQAGFGTDTQYF
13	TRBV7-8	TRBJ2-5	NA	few	CASSLNGLSAQYF
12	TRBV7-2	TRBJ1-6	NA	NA	CASSSQGSPLHF
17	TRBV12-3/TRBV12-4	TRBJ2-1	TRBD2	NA	CASSFRLAGGALNEQFF
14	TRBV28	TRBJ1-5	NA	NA	CASSLQPVRWPQHF
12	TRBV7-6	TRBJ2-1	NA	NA	CASSTQGLAQFF
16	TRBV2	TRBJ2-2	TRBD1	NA	CASSEPGQGYAGELFF